Below, 12 T cell receptor beta chains from the same sample are listed, as sequenced in a study of breast tumors, draining lymph nodes, adjacent tissues (TCRdb year 2016). The lymph node samples were taken from the axillary draining lymph nodes of breast cancer patients. The protocol used for the library was multiplex PCR. Sequencing relied on an Illumina HiSeq 2000. TCRdb reworked the public reads: Q25 trimming with fastp, MiXCR clone assembly, productive beta chains retained. Rows with a matching CDR3 protein are joined into one entry that keeps the most common DNA and genes. Counted in this sample were approximately 130,000 distinct CDR3 sequences; around 20% of them appeared once. 2.2% of the sample belongs to the ten largest clones. Sequenced: axillary lymph node tissue. The receptors shown here come from a female donor with breast cancer. Some clones in this sample may be carry-over from other donors' samples.

This clonotype was seen many times. The chain combines TRBV20-1 with TRBJ1-2; 9 nucleotides match TRBD1. V was pared by 0 bases and J by 4 bases, with 3 bases of the junction left unmatched. Germline CDR1 and CDR2: DFQATT and SNEGSKA (reference sequence). There are 14 residues in the CDR3. The CDR3 loop reads CSARDWDRAYGYTF. In DNA, the CDR3 is TGCAGTGCTAGAGATTGGGACAGGGCCTATGGCTACACCTTC.

Points on this clonotype: A much larger clone sits a single nucleotide away, making a read error possible. This CDR3 is missing its conserved last phenylalanine or tryptophan, likely due to a read error. The J gene is TRBJ2-3, the V gene TRBV5-1; TRBD2 matches at 8 bases. Trimming took 3 bases from V and 4 from J; bases not matched to a gene: 4. Germline V gene sequence: CDR1 SGHRS, CDR2 YFSETQ. The CDR3 covers 14 residues. In nucleotides, the CDR3 is TGCGCCAGCAGCTCACAGACTAGCGCAGATACGCAGTATCTT. This gives the protein CASSSQTSADTQYL.

This clonotype occurred a few times. The chain uses TRBV30 and TRBJ1-4; 8 bases map to TRBD1. J lost 4 bases, V lost 3 bases, and 7 bases had no gene match. The CDR3 totals 15 residues. Germline lookup yields CDR1 GTSNPN and CDR2 SVGIG (reference sequence). CDR3 loop: CAWSKNRGINEKLFF. CDR3 DNA sequence: TGTGCCTGGAGCAAAAACAGGGGGATTAATGAAAAACTGTTTTTT.

This clonotype was observed at least ten times. This chain connects TRBV24-1 to TRBJ2-7; 11 bases fit TRBD2. Germline lookup yields CDR1 KGHDR and CDR2 SFDVKD. After removal of 9 bases from V and 4 bases from J, the junction contained 22 bases not matched to a gene. The CDR3 spans 19 residues. As DNA, the CDR3 is TGTGCCACCCCCAAGTCGGAACATGGGATAGCGGGAGGGCTATACGAGCAGTACTTC. Its translation: CATPKSEHGIAGGLYEQYF.

CDR3 loop: CASSLNPPGRDTQYF. The CDR3 DNA reads as TGTGCCAGCAGTTTGAACCCACCGGGTCGGGACACGCAGTATTTT. The chain combines TRBV28 with TRBJ2-3; D possibly matches TRBD1 or TRBD2 (5 bases each). The CDR3 has 15 residues. Between the trimmed V and J ends, which lost 3 bases and 9 bases, there was a span of 19 bases. CDR1 and CDR2 (germline): MDHEN, SYDVKM.

This clonotype was recorded at least ten times. This rearrangement joins TRBV30 to TRBJ2-6; no reliable D call. Trimming took 7 bases from V and 0 from J, leaving 10 bases between them. Germline loops: CDR1 GTSNPN, CDR2 SVGIG (reference sequence). The CDR3 length is 14 residues. CDR3 sequence (DNA): TGTGCCTCCGGCCCCACCTCTGGGGCCAACGTCCTGACTTTC. Protein product: CASGPTSGANVLTF.

This clonotype was detected ten times or more. This chain connects TRBV6-2 or TRBV6-3 to TRBJ2-6; no definite D call. Per the germline V gene, CDR1 is MNHEY and CDR2 is SVGEGT. Deletions cut 10 bases from V and 4 bases from J, with 11 bases between. The CDR3 has 13 amino acids. The CDR3 region is CATGRSGANVLTF. The CDR3 bases are TGTGCCACTGGCCGGTCGGGGGCCAACGTCCTGACTTTC.

This clonotype was recorded a few times. Being one base from a much bigger clone, this may be a read error. V usage is TRBV20-1 and J usage is TRBJ1-2, with D tentatively TRBD1 (5 bases). Germline CDR1 is DFQATT and CDR2 is SNEGSKA (reference sequence). This CDR3 contains 12 residues. Trimming pared 5 bases from V and 8 bases from J, leaving 15 bases between. The CDR3 bases are TGCAGTGCTCGCCTGGGGGTAAGGGGCTACACCTTC. It is translated as CSARLGVRGYTF.

This clonotype occurred many times. The chain has TRBV5-1 and TRBJ2-1; 7 positions match TRBD2. V shed 5 bases, J shed 4 bases, and the junction held 6 bases outside the gene matches. The length of the CDR3 is 14 residues. CDR1 is SGHRS, CDR2 YFSETQ, per germline. The CDR3 spells CASRLASGYNEQFF. Written as DNA, the CDR3 is TGCGCCAGCAGGCTGGCTAGCGGATACAATGAGCAGTTCTTC.

This clonotype was observed a few times. This may come from a read error, since a much larger clone is one base off. The rearrangement uses TRBV6-6 and TRBJ2-7; D is undetermined. The germline V gene has CDR1 MNHNY and CDR2 SVGAGI (reference sequence). CDR3 length equals 13 residues. Trimming stripped 5 bases from V and 5 bases from J, with 13 bases between. In DNA, the CDR3 is TGTGCCAGCAGTGCATCCGTTAACCACGAGCAGTACTTC. This sequence encodes CASSASVNHEQYF.

There are many counts of this clonotype. The chain is built from TRBV3-1 and TRBJ2-1; 8 bases match TRBD1. The J segment lost 5 bases and the V segment lost 1 base, leaving 4 bases of the junction unmatched. This CDR3 is built from 15 residues. CDR1 is LGHDT and CDR2 is YNNKEL in the germline V gene (reference sequence). CDR3 DNA sequence: TGTGCCAGCAGCCAAGGGACAGGGTGGAACAATGAGCAGTTCTTC. Residues: CASSQGTGWNNEQFF.

This clonotype was counted ten times or more. This sequence joins TRBV2 and TRBJ2-3, with 9 bases that match TRBD1. The CDR3 sequence is 14 residues long. The ends lost 4 bases at V and 4 bases at J; junction bases unmatched: 3. From germline, CDR1 is SNHLY and CDR2 FYNNEI. The CDR3 is CASSVNRGPDTQYF. The CDR3, as DNA: TGTGCCAGCAGTGTGAACAGGGGGCCAGATACGCAGTATTTT.